These 22 T cell receptor beta chains originate from one sample sequenced in a study of T cells after yellow fever vaccination. TCRdb re-derived calls from the 5' RACE reads in MiXCR, one entry per CDR3 protein. Here the sample spans roughly 400,000 distinct CDR3 sequences, around 20% being singletons. Source: PBMCs, taken before the yellow fever booster vaccination. These receptors all stem from a man younger than 35 who received the YFV17D yellow fever vaccine.

The chain couples TRBV28 to TRBJ2-7; D possibly corresponds to TRBD2 (6 bases). In germline, CDR1 is MDHEN, CDR2 SYDVKM. The CDR3 has 13 amino acids. Trimming removed 10 bases from V and 0 bases from J, with 13 bases in between. CDR3 coding DNA: TGTGCCACTTGCGGGGTAAGCTCCTACGAGCAGTACGTC. This sequence encodes CATCGVSSYEQYV.

The gene calls are TRBV4-3 and TRBJ2-7, with D possibly being TRBD1 (5 bases). CDR3 size: 14 residues. With 6 bases removed from V and 2 bases from J, the gap between germline ends came to 14 bases. CDR1 is LGHNA and CDR2 is YSLEER in the germline V gene. The CDR3 sequence: CASSTRGKTYEQYF. The CDR3 bases are TGCGCCAGCAGTACAAGGGGCAAGACCTACGAGCAGTACTTC.

Only a few counts were recorded for this clonotype. CDR3: CASGVTNEQYF. The CDR3, as DNA: TGTGCCAGCGGTGTCACCAACGAGCAGTACTTC. The chain links TRBV6-2 or TRBV6-3 to TRBJ2-7, with no clear D. Germline loops: CDR1 MNHEY, CDR2 SVGEGT. V lost 8 bases and J lost 5, with 10 bases in between. This CDR3 contains 11 residues.

The chain has TRBV3-1 and TRBJ1-5; D unclear. Between the trimmed V and J ends, which lost 3 bases and 7 bases, there was a span of 10 bases. This CDR3 spans 13 amino acids. Looked up from germline, CDR1 is LGHDT and CDR2 is YNNKEL (reference sequence). This chain's CDR3 is CASSHDDVQPQHF. In DNA form, the CDR3 reads TGTGCCAGCAGCCATGATGACGTCCAGCCCCAGCATTTT.

This clonotype has only a few counts. The V call is TRBV4-3, the J call TRBJ2-1; D is unresolved. Germline V gene sequence: CDR1 LGHNA, CDR2 YSLEER. CDR3 length: 15 amino acids. Trimming removed 5 bases from V and 1 base from J, with 12 bases in between. CDR3 coding DNA: TGCGCCAGCAGCGGATACTCGGCGTCCTACAATGAGCAGTTCTTC. As protein: CASSGYSASYNEQFF.

This clonotype was recorded a few times. The rearrangement joins TRBV7-6 to TRBJ1-5; D gene ambiguous. The CDR3 runs 13 residues. Germline V gene lookup returns CDR1 SGHVS and CDR2 FNYEAQ. Trimming shortened V by 2 bases and J by 6 bases, and 8 bases separated the two germline ends. The CDR3, as DNA: TGTGCCAGCAGCTTAACCCCGGTTCAGCCCCAGCATTTT. Its translation is CASSLTPVQPQHF.

This chain uses TRBV9 with TRBJ2-5; the D call may be TRBD1 or TRBD2 (5 bases each). CDR3 size: 15 residues. The germline V gene encodes CDR1 SGDLS and CDR2 YYNGEE. V lost 0 bases to trimming and J lost 2 bases, with 11 bases between them. CDR3 nucleotides: TGTGCCAGCAGCGTAGCCGGGACGGTACAAGAGACCCAGTACTTC. Its protein is CASSVAGTVQETQYF.

This clonotype has just a few counts. The genes are TRBV21-1 and TRBJ1-5; the table's TRBD1 call for D was not verified on the DNA. TRBV21-1 is flagged as a pseudogene. CDR3 length: 15 residues. The CDR3 nucleotides read TGTGCCAGCAGCAAAAACGCAGGGGCAAATCAGCCCCAGCATTTT. Its translation: CASSKNAGANQPQHF.

This rearrangement joins TRBV14 to TRBJ2-1; D uncertain. Trimming removed 0 bases at V and 6 bases at J, with 12 bases between. Germline CDR1 reads SGHDN; CDR2 reads FVKESK. The CDR3 totals 15 residues. As DNA, the CDR3 is TGTGCCAGCAGCCAAGATAGGGCAGGCCTCAATGAGCAGTTCTTC. Its protein product is CASSQDRAGLNEQFF.

The chain links TRBV6-2 or TRBV6-3 to TRBJ2-3, with D tentatively TRBD1 (5 bases). V lost 7 bases and J 0 bases, leaving 14 bases between the germline ends. From germline, CDR1 is MNHEY and CDR2 SVGEGT. The CDR3 runs to 15 residues. CDR3 DNA sequence: TGTGCCAGCACAAGGGGCACACCGAGCACAGATACGCAGTATTTT. Translation: CASTRGTPSTDTQYF.

The V gene is TRBV9, the J gene TRBJ1-4; D is perhaps TRBD1 (6 bases). Germline V lookup: CDR1 SGDLS, CDR2 YYNGEE. The V end lost 4 bases, the J end lost 8 bases, and 18 bases lay between the germline ends. This CDR3 is built from 15 residues. CDR3 region: CASSSQGGTVEKLFF. The CDR3 region has the DNA TGTGCCAGCAGCAGTCAAGGGGGGACCGTGGAAAAACTGTTTTTT.

The CDR3 nucleotides read TGCAGTGCTAGAGAACAGGCGGCGACAGATACGCAGTATTTT. Its translation: CSAREQAATDTQYF. V gene TRBV20-1 combines with J gene TRBJ2-3; tentative D call: TRBD1 (5 bases). The germline gives CDR1 DFQATT, CDR2 SNEGSKA (reference sequence). The germline V and J ends were trimmed by 0 bases and 3 bases, with 10 bases remaining between them. The CDR3 covers 14 residues.

The chain has TRBV10-3 and TRBJ1-2; D remains ambiguous. Germline values: CDR1 ENHRY, CDR2 SYGVKD. The CDR3 sequence is 14 residues long. Trimming left V 0 bases short and J 3 bases short, with 8 bases between. CDR3 in amino acids: CAISESERDYGYTF. In DNA, the CDR3 is TGTGCCATCAGTGAGTCCGAAAGGGACTATGGCTACACCTTC.

This clonotype was found a few times. The CDR3 is CASAKVRGGSTDTQYF. CDR3 bases: TGTGCCAGCGCCAAGGTACGGGGGGGAAGCACAGATACGCAGTATTTT. The rearrangement joins TRBV3-1 to TRBJ2-3, with TRBD2 identical over 8 bases. Germline V gene sequence: CDR1 LGHDT, CDR2 YNNKEL (reference sequence). V shed 8 bases, J shed 0 bases, and the junction held 10 bases outside the gene matches. The CDR3 extends over 16 amino acids.

This clonotype was seen a few times. The CDR3, as DNA: TGCGCCAGCAGCTTGGCGCTGCTAGACTTGAACACTGAAGCTTTCTTT. Protein product: CASSLALLDLNTEAFF. This sequence joins TRBV5-1 and TRBJ1-1; D gene uncertain. The length of the CDR3 is 16 residues. Per the germline V gene, CDR1 is SGHRS and CDR2 is YFSETQ. Trimming took 0 bases from V and 0 from J, leaving 12 bases between them.

In this sample, this clonotype turned up a few times. J is TRBJ2-3 and V is TRBV5-4, with D perhaps matching TRBD1 (7 bases). Germline lookup yields CDR1 SGHNT and CDR2 YYREEE (reference sequence). V was pared by 5 bases and J by 7 bases, with 14 bases between. This CDR3 contains 13 residues. The CDR3, as DNA: TGTGCCAGCAGGCTCCCAGGGGGGAATACGCAGTATTTT. This codes for CASRLPGGNTQYF.

The V gene is TRBV20-1, the J gene TRBJ2-2, with 9 bases matching TRBD2. Germline-derived CDR1 and CDR2 are DFQATT and SNEGSKA (reference sequence). The CDR3 length is 15 residues. V trimming: 3 bases; J trimming: 0 bases; junction bases outside the gene matches: 2. The CDR3 region is CSASGGGANTGELFF. As DNA, the CDR3 is TGCAGTGCTAGTGGCGGGGGGGCGAACACCGGGGAGCTGTTTTTT.

This clonotype was observed a handful of times. V and J are TRBV7-2 and TRBJ2-2, with 9 bases matching TRBD2. The CDR3 loop spans 15 amino acids. Germline-derived CDR1 and CDR2 are SGHTA and FQGNSA. With 3 bases clipped from V and 6 bases from J, the junction kept 5 bases outside the gene matches. As DNA, the CDR3 is TGTGCCAGCAGCTTTGGGACTAGCAATTCCGGGGAGCTGTTTTTT. Encoded protein: CASSFGTSNSGELFF.

The CDR3 bases are TGTGCCATCAACGCGGGACATCCAGATACGCAGTATTTT. It encodes CAINAGHPDTQYF. The genes are TRBV10-3 and TRBJ2-3; D assignment may be TRBD1 or TRBD2 (6 bases each). With 7 bases removed from V and 4 bases from J, the gap between germline ends came to 12 bases. Germline CDR1 and CDR2: ENHRY and SYGVKD. CDR3 length equals 13 residues.

This clonotype has more than one count but fewer than ten. The gene calls are TRBV11-2 and TRBJ2-5; D could derive from TRBD1 or TRBD2 (5 bases each). The CDR3 consists of 12 residues. Germline CDR1 SGHAT, CDR2 FQNNGV. Trimming left V 6 bases short and J 7 bases short, with 12 bases between. CDR3: CASSFDSGTQYF. The CDR3 nucleotides are TGTGCCAGCAGTTTCGACAGCGGGACCCAGTACTTC.

This clonotype was counted only a few times. The genes are TRBV9 and TRBJ2-5; D not resolved. The V gene lost 0 bases and the J gene lost 5 bases, with 11 bases spanning the gap. CDR1 and CDR2 from the germline V gene are SGDLS and YYNGEE. The CDR3 covers 14 residues. CDR3 bases: TGTGCCAGCAGCGTAGCTAGTAGTGGCGAGACCCAGTACTTC. Translation: CASSVASSGETQYF.

This clonotype was detected a few times. This chain uses TRBV6-6 with TRBJ2-7, with a possible D match to TRBD2 (5 bases). This CDR3 comprises 15 residues. Germline-derived CDR1 and CDR2 are MNHNY and SVGAGI (reference sequence). V dropped 5 bases and J dropped 2 bases, with 16 bases sitting between them. CDR3 nucleotides: TGTGCCAGCAGTACCCCGGACGGAGGTACCTACGAGCAGTACGTC. Residues: CASSTPDGGTYEQYV.